These T cell receptor beta chains were read from a single sample in a study of spatial heterogeneity in lung cancer. Using its own MiXCR run on the 5' RACE reads, TCRdb lists one record per CDR3 protein. The sample has about 26,000 distinct CDR3 sequences, roughly 6% seen once. Sequenced material: PBMCs, taken at follow-up. These receptors were obtained from a male donor with early-stage non-small cell lung cancer. Both conserved end residues are part of each CDR3. D genes are given only for firm matches. Rows give clone size only sometimes, using once, few, many, or a class for an expanded clone.

d_gene	v_gene	abundance	j_gene	CDR3nt	CDR3aa
NA	TRBV20-1	many	TRBJ2-7	TGCAGTGCTAGAGATTTGGGGGAATCCTACGAGCAGTACTTC	CSARDLGESYEQYF
NA	TRBV7-2	many	TRBJ2-1	TGTGCCAGCAGCCTGCCCCCATTCTTC	CASSLPPFF
TRBD1	TRBV4-2	few	TRBJ1-1	TGTGCCAGCAGCCAAGGACCCAGGACAGGTTTGAACACTGAAGCTTTCTTT	CASSQGPRTGLNTEAFF
NA	TRBV28	many	TRBJ1-2	TGTGCCAGCGGGACGGGACTGAATGGCTACACCTTC	CASGTGLNGYTF
NA	TRBV20-1	few	TRBJ1-5	TGCAGTGCGGTGGGGTCTAGTAAGGATCAGCCCCAGCATTTT	CSAVGSSKDQPQHF
NA	TRBV24-1	medium-sized	TRBJ2-7	TGTGCCACCAGTGATCCTCCCGGGACGGGCTACGAGCAGTACTTC	CATSDPPGTGYEQYF
NA	TRBV5-6	few	TRBJ1-3	TGTGCCAGCAGCTCCCCGGGGTCTGGAAACACCATATATTTT	CASSSPGSGNTIYF
NA	TRBV10-3	many	TRBJ2-5	TGTGCCATCAGTGAGGGGGGCAACCAAGAGACCCAGTACTTC	CAISEGGNQETQYF
NA	TRBV7-3	NA	TRBJ2-3	TGTGCCAGCAGCCTAGGGCACAGCACAGATACGCAGTATTTT	CASSLGHSTDTQYF
TRBD2	TRBV27	few	TRBJ2-3	TGTGCCAGCAGCTCCAACGCGGGAGGGATAAGAGATACGCAGTATTTT	CASSSNAGGIRDTQYF
TRBD2	TRBV9	many	TRBJ2-2	TGTGCCAGCAGCGTAGGTGGGACTAGTGGGTTTACCGGGGAGCTGTTTTTT	CASSVGGTSGFTGELFF
NA	TRBV6-1	NA	TRBJ2-7	TGTGCCAGCAGTGAAAGCTTGACACAATTGGAGCAGTACTTC	CASSESLTQLEQYF
NA	TRBV12-3/TRBV12-4	NA	TRBJ1-1	TGTGCCAGCAGTCCCCCCCCGGGGGGCACTGAAGCTTTCTTT	CASSPPPGGTEAFF
TRBD1	TRBV7-8	NA	TRBJ1-1	TGTGCCAGCAGCGCCCAGGGGGCGGTGGGCACTGAAGCTTTCTTT	CASSAQGAVGTEAFF
NA	TRBV7-2	many	TRBJ1-1	TGTGCCAGCAGCTTAACCCTGAACACTGAAGCTTTCTTT	CASSLTLNTEAFF
TRBD2	TRBV4-2	many	TRBJ2-5	TGTGCCAGCAGCCAACTAGCGGGGGGGCAAGAGACCCAGTACTTC	CASSQLAGGQETQYF
NA	TRBV6-2/TRBV6-3	many	TRBJ2-7	TGTGCCATCCGGGACTCCGCTTCCTACGAGCAGTACTTC	CAIRDSASYEQYF
NA	TRBV2	many	TRBJ2-7	TGTGCCAGCAAGGAGGGGAACCTCTCCTACGAGCAGTACTTC	CASKEGNLSYEQYF
NA	TRBV5-5	NA	TRBJ2-1	TGTGCCAGCAGCTCAAGTCCCGGGACCCACCGGGGTGAGCAGTTCTTC	CASSSSPGTHRGEQFF
TRBD1	TRBV7-2	many	TRBJ1-4	TGTGCCAGCAGCACAGCAGGGGGCTGGGGAGAAAAACTGTTTTTT	CASSTAGGWGEKLFF
TRBD2	TRBV12-3/TRBV12-4	NA	TRBJ2-1	TGTGCCAGCAGACCCACTAGCGGGGGGGTCAATGAGCAGTTCTTC	CASRPTSGGVNEQFF
NA	TRBV14	many	TRBJ2-2	TGTGCCAGCAGCCTAGGACAGATGAACACCGGGGAGCTGTTTTTT	CASSLGQMNTGELFF
TRBD1	TRBV11-2	many	TRBJ2-5	TGTGCCAGCAGCTTCGTTGGCAGGGGGCTGGGAGAGACCCAGTACTTC	CASSFVGRGLGETQYF
NA	TRBV15	many	TRBJ2-3	TGTGCCACCAGCAGCGACAGTTGGAAAGGAGATACGCAGTATTTT	CATSSDSWKGDTQYF
NA	TRBV6-5	many	TRBJ1-1	TGTGCCAGCAGGGCGGACATTGCCAGCGAAGCTTTCTTT	CASRADIASEAFF
TRBD2	TRBV9	many	TRBJ2-1	TGTGCCAGCAGCGAAGCGGGAGGGATTTACAATGAGCAGTTCTTC	CASSEAGGIYNEQFF
NA	TRBV5-4	NA	TRBJ1-1	TGTGCCAGCAGTAATCGCGAAGGGTTGAACACTGAAGCTTTCTTT	CASSNREGLNTEAFF
TRBD1	TRBV10-3	many	TRBJ1-5	TGTGCCATCAGTGAGACCCCCGGAGGGGGCTATCAGCCCCAGCATTTT	CAISETPGGGYQPQHF
TRBD1	TRBV24-1	many	TRBJ1-3	TGTGCCACCAGTGACCCTGGGACAGGATCTGGAAACACCATATATTTT	CATSDPGTGSGNTIYF
TRBD1	TRBV7-2	many	TRBJ1-4	TGTGCCAGCAGTCGGACAGGGGAAAAACTGTTTTTT	CASSRTGEKLFF
NA	TRBV24-1	few	TRBJ2-2	TGTGCCACCGAGGGTGCGAACACCGGGGAGCTGTTTTTT	CATEGANTGELFF
NA	TRBV5-4	NA	TRBJ2-1	TGTGCCAGCACCTTGCCAGGGGCGAATGAGCAGTTCTTC	CASTLPGANEQFF
TRBD1	TRBV20-1	few	TRBJ1-2	TGCAGTGCTAGGGGACAGGGGACCCCATTAAAAGGCTACACCTTC	CSARGQGTPLKGYTF
NA	TRBV7-2	many	TRBJ1-5	TGTGCCAGCAGCCCCAGAGGGGCGGGGTGGAATCAGCCCCAGCATTTT	CASSPRGAGWNQPQHF
NA	TRBV29-1	many	TRBJ2-2	TGCAGCGTTCGTCCAGGGCGGTCAGTCACCGGGGAGCTGTTTTTT	CSVRPGRSVTGELFF
NA	TRBV29-1	NA	TRBJ2-3	TGCAGCGTTCGCGGGGACACCTCTAGCACAGATACGCAGTATTTT	CSVRGDTSSTDTQYF
TRBD2	TRBV19	many	TRBJ2-1	TGTGCCAGTAGACCGGGGGGTTACAATGAGCAGTTCTTC	CASRPGGYNEQFF
NA	TRBV7-6	many	TRBJ1-1	TGTGCCAGCAGCCTAAGACCCGGACCGTTGAACACTGAAGCTTTCTTT	CASSLRPGPLNTEAFF
TRBD2	TRBV7-3	many	TRBJ2-3	TGTGCCAGCAGCCTTCCTAGCGGTCTGAATCGAGATACGCAGTATTTT	CASSLPSGLNRDTQYF
TRBD1	TRBV12-3/TRBV12-4	many	TRBJ2-6	TGTGCCAGCAGTTTAGACCGGGACAGGGTAAGCGTCCTGACTTTC	CASSLDRDRVSVLTF
TRBD1	TRBV20-1	many	TRBJ1-2	TGCAGTGCTGTCCGGGACAGGGGGACGTCAACCTTC	CSAVRDRGTSTF
NA	TRBV18	few	TRBJ2-1	TGTGCCAGCTCACCGGACAGAATCGAGCAGTTCTTC	CASSPDRIEQFF
NA	TRBV18	many	TRBJ2-7	TGTGCCAGCTCACCACCGGAACAGGGAGTCTACGAGCAGTACTTC	CASSPPEQGVYEQYF
NA	TRBV2	many	TRBJ2-2	TGTGCCAGCAGTGAAGAGAACACCGGGGAGCTGTTTTTT	CASSEENTGELFF
NA	TRBV6-5	NA	TRBJ1-5	TGTGCCAGCAGTTACGAGGGGAATCAGCCCCAGCATTTT	CASSYEGNQPQHF
TRBD1	TRBV5-6	many	TRBJ2-1	TGTGCCAGCAGGGGGACAGGGGTCCGCTGGAGCTTC	CASRGTGVRWSF
NA	TRBV27	NA	TRBJ1-2	TGTGCCAGCAGTCCCTCCAGGCTCTATGGCTACACCTTC	CASSPSRLYGYTF
TRBD2	TRBV7-2	many	TRBJ2-5	TGTGCCAGCAGCTCCGAAGGAGCGGGAGCCTTGGGTGAGACCCAGTACTTC	CASSSEGAGALGETQYF
NA	TRBV24-1	many	TRBJ1-1	TGTGCCACCAGTGACTTACCAGAAGCTTTCTTT	CATSDLPEAFF
TRBD2	TRBV9	many	TRBJ2-7	TGTGCCAGCAGCAAGGGCGGGGGATCCTACGAGCAGTACTTC	CASSKGGGSYEQYF
TRBD2	TRBV11-2	NA	TRBJ2-7	TGTGCCAGCAGCTCCCTTACACTAGCGGGGCCCTACGAGCAGTACTTC	CASSSLTLAGPYEQYF
TRBD1	TRBV24-1	many	TRBJ2-3	TGTGCCACCAGTGATAAAACAGGGGTCACAGATACGCAGTATTTT	CATSDKTGVTDTQYF
TRBD1	TRBV7-6	many	TRBJ2-6	TGTGCCAGCAGCCGAGCCAGGACAGGATTTTCTGGGGCCAACGTCCTGACTTTC	CASSRARTGFSGANVLTF
TRBD1	TRBV5-4	many	TRBJ1-2	TGTGCCAGCAGCCAAGGGACAGCCCTGAGAGGCTACACCTTC	CASSQGTALRGYTF
TRBD1	TRBV27	NA	TRBJ2-7	TGTGCCAGCAGTATACAGGGGCTCCCTCTCGAGCAGTACTTC	CASSIQGLPLEQYF
TRBD2	TRBV7-2	NA	TRBJ2-4	TGTGCCAGCAGCCCTAAGGGGAGGGTAGGAAACATTCAGTACTTC	CASSPKGRVGNIQYF
TRBD1	TRBV3-1	many	TRBJ2-1	TGTGCCAGCAGCGGGACAGGGGGCAAGAATGAGCAGTTCTTC	CASSGTGGKNEQFF
NA	TRBV6-4	many	TRBJ2-3	TGTGCCAGCAGTTCGGATGACACAGATACGCAGTATTTT	CASSSDDTDTQYF
NA	TRBV19	many	TRBJ1-5	TGTGCCAGTAGCCCTCACGATCAGCCCCAGCATTTT	CASSPHDQPQHF
TRBD2	TRBV7-6	many	TRBJ2-2	TGTGCCAGCAGCTTCACAGCGGGAGGGAGTACCGGGGAGCTGTTTTTT	CASSFTAGGSTGELFF